One and the same sample provided the 13 T cell receptor beta chains below, sequenced in a study of blood T cell repertoires in COVID-19. The table came from immunoSEQ multiplex PCR; TCRdb's copy has only in-frame clones and leaves some out. The sample consists of approximately 97,000 clones, over 65% of them appearing once. Sequencing used peripheral blood. The receptors stem from a human donor in a cohort sampled during active COVID-19.

J is TRBJ2-5 and V is TRBV7-2; possible D gene TRBD2, 5 bases. V was clipped by 0 bases and J by 6 bases, with 11 bases between them. Germline V gene lookup returns CDR1 SGHTA and CDR2 FQGNSA. The CDR3 is 14 residues long. For the CDR3, the DNA is TGTGCCAGCAGCTTAGCTAGCGCGACCCAGACCCAGTACTTC. Translating gives CASSLASATQTQYF. Complete variable domain (other parts from reference TRBV7-2 and TRBJ2-5): GAGVSQSPSNKVTEKGKDVELRCDPISGHTALYWYRQSLGQGLEFLIYFQGNSAPDKSGLPSDRFSAERTGGSVSTLTIQRTQQEDSAVYLCASSLASATQTQYFGPGTRLLVL.

J is TRBJ2-7 and V is TRBV18, with TRBD1 identical over 8 bases. The CDR3 totals 19 residues. Germline CDR1 and CDR2: KGHSH and LQKENI. Trimming removed 3 bases from V and 0 bases from J; junction bases left unmatched: 16. The CDR3 nucleotides are TGTGCCAGCTCACCTTTTTTGGTGGCCGGGACAGGAGACTCCTACGAGCAGTACTTC. Amino acids: CASSPFLVAGTGDSYEQYF.

This chain joins TRBV7-3 and TRBJ2-5, with 8 bases matching TRBD2. V lost 5 bases and J lost 2; bases outside the gene matches: 4. The germline gives CDR1 SGHTA, CDR2 FQGTGA. CDR3 size: 14 residues. The CDR3 DNA reads as TGTGCCAGCAGCCAACGACTAGCGCAAGAGACCCAGTACTTC. Its protein product is CASSQRLAQETQYF.

This rearrangement joins TRBV7-6 to TRBJ2-5; TRBD2 matches at 12 bases. Looked up from germline, CDR1 is SGHVS and CDR2 is FNYEAQ. The J segment lost 0 bases and the V segment lost 5 bases, leaving 7 bases of the junction unmatched. CDR3 size: 17 residues. CDR3 region: CASSGRLAGANQETQYF. CDR3 DNA sequence: TGTGCCAGCAGCGGCCGACTAGCGGGGGCTAACCAAGAGACCCAGTACTTC.

With regard to this clone: This same CDR3 is encoded by further DNA sequences in the sample. The V call is TRBV18, the J call TRBJ2-3; 10 nucleotides line up with TRBD1. The CDR3 is 15 amino acids. V was pared by 3 bases and J by 4 bases, with 4 bases of the junction left unmatched. The germline V gene has CDR1 KGHSH and CDR2 LQKENI. CDR3 in DNA: TGTGCCAGCTCACCCCTCGGGACAGGGGCAGATACGCAGTATTTT. Its translation is CASSPLGTGADTQYF.

V is TRBV7-9 and J is TRBJ2-7; D unresolved. This CDR3 is built from 12 residues. The germline gives CDR1 SEHNR, CDR2 FQNEAQ (reference sequence). V was pared by 2 bases and J by 6 bases, with 8 bases between. CDR3 DNA: TGTGCCAGCAGCTTACCCCCCGGCGAGCAGTACTTC. This codes for CASSLPPGEQYF. The variable domain in full, completed from reference TRBV7-9 and TRBJ2-7, reads DTGVSQNPRHKITKRGQNVTFRCDPISEHNRLYWYRQTLGQGPEFLTYFQNEAQLEKSRLLSDRFSAERPKGSFSTLEIQRTEQGDSAMYLCASSLPPGEQYFGPGTRLTVT.

CDR3 sequence: CASRAPQYGNTEAFF. The CDR3 DNA sequence: TGTGCCAGCAGAGCCCCACAGTACGGGAACACTGAAGCTTTCTTT. V usage is TRBV7-2 and J usage is TRBJ1-1; D is undetermined. Trimming took off 6 bases at V and 1 base at J, with 15 bases between the two ends. The CDR3 runs to 15 residues. Germline CDR1 and CDR2: SGHTA and FQGNSA.

This clone was recorded a few times. V gene TRBV18 combines with J gene TRBJ1-1; weak D call: TRBD1 (6 bases). Trimming took off 3 bases at V and 1 base at J, with 9 bases between the two ends. This CDR3 is built from 14 residues. CDR1 and CDR2 from the germline V gene are KGHSH and LQKENI. The CDR3 DNA sequence: TGTGCCAGCTCACCCCCGACAGGGAACACTGAAGCTTTCTTT. It translates to CASSPPTGNTEAFF.

The gene calls are TRBV18 and TRBJ2-7; D might be TRBD1 (5 bases). The CDR3 totals 15 residues. V was shortened by 6 bases and J by 2 bases, with 17 bases between the two germline ends. In germline, CDR1 is KGHSH, CDR2 LQKENI. The CDR3 DNA sequence: TGTGCCAGCTCCCCCAGGGAAACCCCCACCTACGAGCAGTACTTC. Translated, it gives CASSPRETPTYEQYF.

The chain combines TRBV30 with TRBJ2-3; tentative D call: TRBD1 (6 bases). The CDR3 contains 17 residues. With 2 bases removed from V and 0 bases from J, the gap between germline ends came to 18 bases. In germline, CDR1 is GTSNPN, CDR2 SVGIG (reference sequence). CDR3: CAWSPGTRKTSTDTQYF. CDR3 sequence (DNA): TGTGCCTGGAGTCCCGGGACACGGAAGACTAGCACAGATACGCAGTATTTT.

J is TRBJ1-1 and V is TRBV10-3; 9 bases line up with TRBD1. The V gene end was trimmed by 0 bases and the J gene end by 5 bases; junction bases not matched to a gene: 4. CDR3 length: 15 residues. Germline CDR1 and CDR2: ENHRY and SYGVKD. This CDR3 is CAISESGTGTTEAFF. In DNA, the CDR3 is TGTGCCATCAGTGAGTCGGGGACAGGGACTACTGAAGCTTTCTTT.

This clone was recorded once. The V gene is TRBV4-2, the J gene TRBJ1-2, with 9 bases fitting TRBD1. After removal of 4 bases from V and 2 bases from J, the junction contained 5 bases not matched to a gene. Germline CDR1 is LGHNA and CDR2 is YNFKEQ. The CDR3 loop spans 15 amino acids. CDR3 DNA: TGTGCCAGCAGCCCTCGACAGGGGGAAAACTATGGCTACACCTTC. Translated: CASSPRQGENYGYTF.

The chain employs TRBV12-2 and TRBJ2-1; TRBD2, as called in the table, went unchecked against the DNA. TRBV12-2 is a documented pseudogene. CDR3 length equals 15 residues. CDR3 bases: TGTGCAAGTCGCTTACTAGCGGGGGTTCACAATGAGCAGTTCTTC. Encoded protein: CASRLLAGVHNEQFF.